This entry concerns a single T cell receptor beta chain. Its antigen remains unidentified. V was trimmed by 4 bases and J by 9 bases, leaving 9 bases between them. The CDR3 spans 11 residues. These data are taken from a study of Ad26.COV2.S vaccination and SARS-CoV-2 variants. The data were produced by immunoSEQ multiplex PCR, yet TCRdb's version contains in-frame clones alone and is incomplete. The sample consists of approximately 480,000 clones, around 88% of them appearing once. Study-wide results and caveats: Similar non-spike TCR breadth was observed in recipients of vaccine and of placebo. CD8+ and CD4+ T cells specific for spike reportedly responded with substantial breadth after vaccination.

The treatment: roughly 18 received Ad26.COV2.S at low or high dose, single or two shots; roughly five received placebo; per-sample allocation not given. Day 63 following the first vaccine or placebo injection was when the samples were taken. Aged 18-55 years, donor was enrolled in Boston in about 2020. The receptor was isolated from a person aged 18-60 years who received the Ad26.COV2.S COVID-19 vaccine or a placebo. The sample consisted of peripheral blood, taken in a trial of Ad26.COV2.S vaccine versus placebo. The V gene is TRBV12-3 or TRBV12-4, the J gene TRBJ1-1; D call uncertain. CDR3 coding DNA: TGTGCCAGCAGTTCTACAAGTAAAGCTTTCTTT. Its protein is CASSSTSKAFF.